Below, 24 T cell receptor beta chains from the same sample are listed, as sequenced in a study of T cell responses to AZD1222 COVID-19 vaccine (dated by TCRdb to the early 2020s). According to the study, the label for this sample's time point signals: about 28 days (+/-7) after the second vaccine dose. To prepare the library, the immunoSEQ multiplex PCR assay was applied. As stored in TCRdb, this immuneACCESS dataset retains in-frame rearrangements with V and J assigned. A fraction of the clones does not appear; measured against another copy, unresolved V genes explain less than half of the discrepancy, and the remainder lacks a known reason. The sample yields over 100,000 clones; around 90% were counted once. The top ten clones comprise roughly 2.7% of the sample. The input for sequencing was peripheral blood, taken 28 days after the second AZD1222 dose. Every receptor here comes from an adult who received the AZD1222 COVID-19 vaccine.

V gene TRBV5-4 combines with J gene TRBJ2-1; 8 nucleotides agree with TRBD1. V shed 4 bases and J 7 bases; nucleotides not matched to a gene: 7. The CDR3 sequence is 14 residues long. CDR1 SGHNT and CDR2 YYREEE come from the germline V gene (reference sequence). Written as DNA, the CDR3 is TGTGCCAGCAGCACACTGGACAGGGTGAATGAGCAGTTCTTC. Its protein product is CASSTLDRVNEQFF.

The chain combines TRBV7-8 with TRBJ2-5; the match to TRBD2 covers 9 bases. The CDR3 has 16 residues. V shed 7 bases and J 10 bases; nucleotides not matched to a gene: 19. Looked up from germline, CDR1 is SGHVS and CDR2 is FQNEAQ. The CDR3 is CASTAPGGGGERNQYF. In DNA, the CDR3 is TGTGCCAGCACAGCCCCCGGTGGCGGGGGGGAGCGAAACCAGTACTTC.

The rearrangement uses TRBV7-9 and TRBJ1-6; D may be TRBD1 (5 bases). This CDR3 spans 13 amino acids. V lost 5 bases and J 5 bases, leaving 7 bases between the germline ends. The germline V gene has CDR1 SEHNR and CDR2 FQNEAQ (reference sequence). Here the CDR3 reads CASSRGNNSPLHF. CDR3 in DNA: TGTGCCAGCAGCAGGGGTAATAATTCACCCCTCCACTTT.

This rearrangement joins TRBV5-1 to TRBJ2-2; possibly TRBD1 or TRBD2 for D (5 bases each). Germline values: CDR1 SGHRS, CDR2 YFSETQ. V was clipped by 0 bases and J by 0 bases, with 6 bases between them. This CDR3 has 15 residues. The CDR3 DNA is TGCGCCAGCAGCTTGGGAGGGGCGAACACCGGGGAGCTGTTTTTT. This gives the protein CASSLGGANTGELFF.

The chain recombines TRBV7-2 with TRBJ1-5, with no clear D. V dropped 5 bases and J dropped 6 bases, with 20 bases sitting between them. The CDR3 has 16 residues. Germline V gives CDR1 SGHTA, CDR2 FQGNSA. The CDR3 region has the DNA TGTGCCAGCAGCCCAAATCCTGTCTGGGAAGGTCAGCCCCAGCATTTT. This translates into CASSPNPVWEGQPQHF.

The rearrangement uses TRBV4-1 and TRBJ1-2; TRBD1 aligns across 8 bases. There are 15 residues in the CDR3. Per the germline V gene, CDR1 is MGHRA and CDR2 is YSYEKL. The ends lost 2 bases at V and 4 bases at J; junction bases unmatched: 6. The CDR3 protein is CASSQTTGVLYGYTF. The CDR3 coding sequence is TGCGCCAGCAGCCAAACGACAGGGGTACTCTATGGCTACACCTTC.

The J gene is TRBJ1-5, the V gene TRBV6-6; perhaps TRBD1 as D (6 bases). In germline, CDR1 is MNHNY, CDR2 SVGAGI (reference sequence). V lost 6 bases and J 4 bases, leaving 19 bases between the germline ends. The CDR3 contains 16 residues. The chain's CDR3 is CASSTPYDRRNQPQHF. The CDR3 DNA is TGTGCCAGCAGCACCCCCTACGACAGGCGGAATCAGCCCCAGCATTTT.

The rearrangement joins TRBV29-1 to TRBJ2-1; 9 nucleotides align to TRBD2. The V gene's germline CDR1 is SQVTM and CDR2 ANQGSEA. This CDR3 region has 16 residues. V lost 4 bases, J lost 3 bases, and 10 bases stayed unmatched. This chain's CDR3 is CSVGSGGGAFYNEQFF. The CDR3, as DNA: TGCAGCGTTGGTTCTGGCGGGGGGGCCTTCTACAATGAGCAGTTCTTC.

The rearrangement joins TRBV10-3 to TRBJ2-1, with 11 positions matching TRBD2. The CDR3 has 17 residues. V was clipped by 0 bases and J by 5 bases; unmatched bases: 6. The germline V gene has CDR1 ENHRY and CDR2 SYGVKD. The CDR3 bases are TGTGCCATCAGTGAGTCCCTAGCGGGGGGAGGGGACAATGAGCAGTTCTTC. Protein: CAISESLAGGGDNEQFF.

The chain links TRBV12-3 or TRBV12-4 to TRBJ1-4; D is unresolved. V was clipped by 8 bases and J by 6 bases, with 10 bases between them. The CDR3 has 12 residues. CDR3: CASGRGDEKLFF. Written as DNA, the CDR3 is TGTGCCAGCGGTCGGGGTGATGAAAAACTGTTTTTT.

This sequence joins TRBV6-4 and TRBJ1-5; 8 positions agree with TRBD1. The CDR3 covers 22 residues. Germline V gene lookup returns CDR1 MRHNA and CDR2 SNTAGT. Trimming cost V 0 bases and J 0 bases; bases outside gene matches: 19. The CDR3 sequence: CASSDSLDHGADRGNSNQPQHF. The CDR3 bases are TGTGCCAGCAGTGACTCGCTTGACCACGGGGCCGACAGGGGCAATAGCAATCAGCCCCAGCATTTT.

V and J are TRBV10-3 and TRBJ1-2; 7 bases are a match to TRBD1. Per the germline V gene, CDR1 is ENHRY and CDR2 is SYGVKD. V was pared by 1 base and J by 7 bases, with 6 bases of the junction left unmatched. This CDR3 comprises 14 residues. DNA of the CDR3: TGTGCCATCAGTGAGTTTTCGACAGGGACTGGCTACACCTTC. It encodes CAISEFSTGTGYTF.

The CDR3 is CASRPRGSGQGARNTIYF. CDR3 DNA sequence: TGTGCCAGCAGGCCTAGGGGATCAGGACAGGGGGCACGAAACACCATATATTTT. This chain joins TRBV28 and TRBJ1-3; TRBD1 matches at 11 bases. The CDR3 contains 18 residues. Germline V CDR1 and CDR2: MDHEN, SYDVKM. Losses at the gene ends were 6 bases for V and 5 bases for J; bases not matched to a gene: 15.

The V gene is TRBV7-2, the J gene TRBJ2-7, with 7 positions matching TRBD2. The junction had 14 bases not matched to a gene; V was cut back by 5 bases and J by 7 bases. The germline gives CDR1 SGHTA, CDR2 FQGNSA. The CDR3 spans 15 residues. The CDR3 loop reads CASSPLGLVSGEQYF. The CDR3 region has the DNA TGTGCCAGCAGCCCCCTCGGACTAGTAAGTGGAGAGCAGTACTTC. The full variable domain, with the rest looked up from reference TRBV7-2 and TRBJ2-7, is GAGVSQSPSNKVTEKGKDVELRCDPISGHTALYWYRQSLGQGLEFLIYFQGNSAPDKSGLPSDRFSAERTGGSVSTLTIQRTQQEDSAVYLCASSPLGLVSGEQYFGPGTRLTVT.

The J gene is TRBJ1-1, the V gene TRBV7-8; a weak D match, TRBD1 (6 bases). Trimming shortened V by 1 base and J by 0 bases, and 9 bases separated the two germline ends. The CDR3 spans 15 residues. The germline V gene encodes CDR1 SGHVS and CDR2 FQNEAQ. CDR3 sequence: CASSLEQGMNTEAFF. For the CDR3, the DNA is TGTGCCAGCAGCTTAGAACAGGGCATGAACACTGAAGCTTTCTTT.

The chain uses TRBV19 and TRBJ2-7; no clear D gene. Trimming stripped 2 bases from V and 0 bases from J, with 8 bases between. Germline V gene lookup returns CDR1 LNHDA and CDR2 SQIVND (reference sequence). This CDR3 is 14 amino acids long. The DNA of the CDR3 is TGTGCCAGTAGTATAAGGCAGAACTCCTACGAGCAGTACTTC. Translating gives CASSIRQNSYEQYF.

The chain couples TRBV6-6 to TRBJ2-5; maybe TRBD2 (6 bases). Trimming shortened V by 6 bases and J by 4 bases, and 15 bases separated the two germline ends. The CDR3 sequence is 14 residues long. Germline V CDR1 and CDR2: MNHNY, SVGAGI (reference sequence). The chain's CDR3 is CASSPPAGRETQYF. Written as DNA, the CDR3 is TGTGCCAGCAGCCCCCCAGCGGGTCGAGAGACCCAGTACTTC.

The V gene is TRBV6-2 or TRBV6-3, the J gene TRBJ1-1; no clear D gene. With 6 bases removed from V and 1 base from J, the gap between germline ends came to 15 bases. Germline V gene data show CDR1 as MNHEY and CDR2 as SVGEGT. This CDR3 spans 15 amino acids. This chain's CDR3 is CASSKHTEKNTEAFF. The CDR3 DNA is TGTGCCAGCAGCAAACATACGGAGAAGAACACTGAAGCTTTCTTT.

The rearrangement links TRBV6-5 to TRBJ1-4; D not resolved. The CDR3 sequence is 16 residues long. Looked up from germline, CDR1 is MNHEY and CDR2 is SVGAGI. Trimming removed 0 bases at V and 0 bases at J, with 8 bases between. The CDR3: CASSYSQETTNEKLFF. Here the CDR3 DNA reads TGTGCCAGCAGTTACTCGCAGGAGACAACTAATGAAAAACTGTTTTTT.

In its sample, this clone was seen a few times. V is TRBV7-2 and J is TRBJ2-3; D gene unclear. V was shortened by 4 bases and J by 4 bases, with 12 bases between the two germline ends. This CDR3 contains 14 residues. The germline gives CDR1 SGHTA, CDR2 FQGNSA. The CDR3 is CASSSARVADTQYF. The DNA of the CDR3 is TGTGCCAGCAGCTCCGCTCGCGTGGCAGATACGCAGTATTTT.

This clone was seen once. The chain has TRBV5-1 and TRBJ2-3, with 8 bases fitting TRBD1. V was clipped by 2 bases and J by 9 bases; unmatched bases: 5. CDR1 SGHRS and CDR2 YFSETQ come from the germline V gene. The CDR3 totals 13 residues. In DNA form, the CDR3 reads TGCGCCAGCAGCTTCGACAGGGGTGACACGCAGTATTTT. It specifies CASSFDRGDTQYF.

This clone was seen just once. This sequence joins TRBV7-9 and TRBJ1-2; 11 bases agree with TRBD1. The CDR3 extends over 15 amino acids. Germline V lookup: CDR1 SEHNR, CDR2 FQNEAQ (reference sequence). The V and J ends lost 4 bases and 3 bases, in that order; junction bases with no gene match: 4. The chain's CDR3 is CASSSPGQGDYGYTF. In DNA, the CDR3 is TGTGCCAGCAGCTCCCCGGGACAGGGGGACTATGGCTACACCTTC.

The chain employs TRBV7-3 and TRBJ2-3; 7 bases line up with TRBD2. Germline assignment: CDR1 SGHTA and CDR2 FQGTGA. CDR3 length: 13 amino acids. With 5 bases clipped from V and 9 bases from J, the junction kept 8 bases outside the gene matches. The CDR3 is CASSPYPGGTQYF. The CDR3 coding sequence is TGTGCCAGCAGCCCCTATCCCGGGGGGACGCAGTATTTT.

The chain couples TRBV28 to TRBJ1-5; D perhaps matches TRBD1 (5 bases). CDR1 is MDHEN and CDR2 is SYDVKM in the germline V gene. The CDR3 runs to 19 residues. V lost 5 bases to trimming and J lost 6 bases, with 29 bases between them. DNA for the CDR3: TGTGCCAGCAGTCCTGCCCCCCTCCGTGGCAGGGCGAAGGGTCAGCCCCAGCATTTT. Amino acid sequence: CASSPAPLRGRAKGQPQHF.